This section outlines one TCR beta chain sequence together with its context. The same CDR3 also results from other DNA sequences found in this sample. The repertoire was sequenced with immunoSEQ multiplex PCR; TCRdb's copy has only in-frame clones and lacks some. The data contain around 2.1 million clones, 90% to 95% of them singletons. These data come from a study of shared clonotypes between healthy human individuals. With 7 bases removed from V and 2 bases from J, the gap between germline ends came to 9 bases. Per germline, CDR1 MDHEN and CDR2 SYDVKM. The CDR3 has 13 amino acids. CD45RO-negative cells were positively selected for CCR7, leaving out terminally differentiated effector memory CD45RA+ cells.

The receptor's source is a man between 18 and 35 years old in good health. Some clones in this sample may be carry-over from other donors' samples. Sequencing was done on a sample of naive CD8+ T cells from PBMCs. This rearrangement joins TRBV28 to TRBJ1-5; TRBD1 is a possible D gene (5 bases). CDR3 nucleotides: TGTGCCAGCACCGGGGGAGGCAATCAGCCCCAGCATTTT. It specifies CASTGGGNQPQHF.